Shown below are 14 T cell receptor beta chains from a single sample sequenced in a study of shared clonotypes between healthy human individuals. Some clones are missing from TCRdb's copy, which holds only in-frame ones; the method was immunoSEQ multiplex PCR. The data hold about 960,000 clones, with 76% observed a single time. The specimen sequenced was memory CD4+ T cells sorted from blood. Subset in this sample: CD45RA-negative fraction. These receptors were collected from a man aged 18 to 29 in good health.

As regards this clone: This specimen includes other DNA sequences encoding the same CDR3. The rearrangement joins TRBV6-4 to TRBJ1-6; D unclear. CDR3 length: 14 residues. Deletions cut 0 bases from V and 10 bases from J, with 10 bases between. Germline V gene sequence: CDR1 MRHNA, CDR2 SNTAGT. The CDR3 DNA sequence: TGTGCCAGCAGTGACTCTGGTGGGAAGTCACCCCTCCACTTT. It yields the protein CASSDSGGKSPLHF.

Here the CDR3 reads CACIGVSGSSYEQYF. Written as DNA, the CDR3 is TGTGCCTGTATAGGGGTGAGCGGGAGTTCCTACGAGCAGTACTTC. The chain combines TRBV30 with TRBJ2-7; 8 nucleotides match TRBD2. Trimming at V came to 6 bases and at J to 1 base, leaving 11 bases not matched to a gene. The CDR3 loop spans 15 amino acids. Germline V gives CDR1 GTSNPN, CDR2 SVGIG (reference sequence).

The rearrangement links TRBV6-6 to TRBJ2-2; a possible D gene is TRBD2 (5 bases). Germline-derived CDR1 and CDR2 are MNHNY and SVGAGI (reference sequence). This CDR3 has 14 residues. V lost 2 bases and J 6 bases, leaving 10 bases between the germline ends. The CDR3 sequence: CASSYDSVAGELFF. The CDR3 region has the DNA TGTGCCAGCAGTTACGATAGCGTGGCCGGGGAGCTGTTTTTT.

This clone has only a few counts. V is TRBV21-1 and J is TRBJ1-4. TRBV21-1 is shown as a pseudogene. CDR3 length: 15 residues. CDR3 in DNA: TGTGCCAGCAGCAAAGACCAGCAGACTAATGAAAAACTGTTTTTT. It translates to CASSKDQQTNEKLFF.

J is TRBJ1-5 and V is TRBV6-6; 7 nucleotides match TRBD1. From germline, CDR1 is MNHNY and CDR2 SVGAGI (reference sequence). This CDR3 is built from 15 residues. J gave up 0 bases and V 6 bases, and 5 bases lay outside the gene matches. The CDR3 is CASRTQGHSNQPQHF. The CDR3 coding sequence is TGTGCCAGCAGAACACAGGGGCATAGCAATCAGCCCCAGCATTTT.

This clone was found once. A read error may explain this, as a much larger clone is one base away. This chain joins TRBV9 and TRBJ2-2; no reliable D call. This CDR3 is built from 12 residues. V was trimmed by 4 bases and J by 0 bases, leaving 1 base between them. The V gene's germline CDR1 is SGDLS and CDR2 YYNGEE. The CDR3 bases are TGTGCCAGCAGCTCGAACACCGGGGAGCTGTTTTTT. It specifies CASSSNTGELFF.

The chain joins TRBV11-2 to TRBJ2-7; TRBD1 might be the D (6 bases). The CDR3 extends over 15 amino acids. Germline V lookup: CDR1 SGHAT, CDR2 FQNNGV. Between the trimmed V and J ends, which lost 1 base and 2 bases, there was a span of 12 bases. The CDR3 coding sequence is TGTGCCAGCAGCTTAGGCAGACAGGCCACCTACGAGCAGTACTTC. Amino acids: CASSLGRQATYEQYF.

This clone was found once. The chain has TRBV7-2 and TRBJ1-3, with D possibly TRBD1 on 5 matching bases. Germline V CDR1 and CDR2: SGHTA, FQGNSA. The ends were cut back, 1 base at V and 3 bases at J, with 13 bases in the middle. This CDR3 has 16 residues. DNA of the CDR3: TGTGCCAGCAGCTTAGACGGAGGGGTAATTGGAAACACCATATATTTT. It encodes CASSLDGGVIGNTIYF. The full variable domain, rest sourced from reference TRBV7-2 and TRBJ1-3, is GAGVSQSPSNKVTEKGKDVELRCDPISGHTALYWYRQSLGQGLEFLIYFQGNSAPDKSGLPSDRFSAERTGGSVSTLTIQRTQQEDSAVYLCASSLDGGVIGNTIYFGEGSWLTVV.

The gene calls are TRBV5-6 and TRBJ1-6; perhaps TRBD1 as D (6 bases). This CDR3 comprises 18 residues. Germline values: CDR1 SGHDT, CDR2 YYEEEE. Trimming stripped 4 bases from V and 7 bases from J, with 24 bases between. CDR3 coding DNA: TGTGCCAGCAGCGACCTCGTGGCAGGGGATGCGGGGAATTCACCCCTCCACTTT. This gives the protein CASSDLVAGDAGNSPLHF.

The chain joins TRBV28 to TRBJ2-2; the D is unclear. The CDR3 sequence is 15 residues long. Trimming removed 6 bases at V and 3 bases at J, with 14 bases between. CDR1 is MDHEN and CDR2 is SYDVKM in the germline V gene. This CDR3 reads CASRLPLTDTGELFF. As DNA, the CDR3 is TGTGCCAGCAGGCTACCTCTAACGGACACCGGGGAGCTGTTTTTT.

This clone was seen many times. The chain employs TRBV7-2 and TRBJ2-1; D is ambiguous. With 1 base removed from V and 4 bases from J, the gap between germline ends came to 11 bases. The CDR3 spans 15 residues. CDR1 is SGHTA, CDR2 FQGNSA, per germline. The CDR3 reads CASSLGSDIYNEQFF. The CDR3 DNA follows: TGTGCCAGCAGCTTAGGGTCAGACATTTACAATGAGCAGTTCTTC. The full variable domain, rest sourced from reference TRBV7-2 and TRBJ2-1, is GAGVSQSPSNKVTEKGKDVELRCDPISGHTALYWYRQSLGQGLEFLIYFQGNSAPDKSGLPSDRFSAERTGGSVSTLTIQRTQQEDSAVYLCASSLGSDIYNEQFFGPGTRLTVL.

The V call is TRBV25-1, the J call TRBJ1-6, with 10 bases aligning to TRBD1. The CDR3 spans 14 residues. Looked up from germline, CDR1 is MGHDK and CDR2 is SYGVNS. J lost 9 bases, V lost 4 bases, and 3 bases had no gene match. CDR3 sequence (DNA): TGTGCCAGCAGTGGGACAGGGGGAGTTTCACCCCTCCACTTT. This sequence encodes CASSGTGGVSPLHF.

A note on this clone: The same CDR3 arises from other DNA sequences in this sample as well. The chain has TRBV5-1 and TRBJ2-5, with D possibly being TRBD1 or TRBD2 (5 bases each). Trimming took off 4 bases at V and 0 bases at J, with 10 bases between the two ends. CDR1 is SGHRS and CDR2 is YFSETQ in the germline V gene. The CDR3 covers 14 residues. This CDR3 is CASSPGRNQETQYF. CDR3 in DNA: TGCGCCAGCAGCCCGGGACGGAACCAAGAGACCCAGTACTTC.

The genes are TRBV18 and TRBJ1-3; D unresolved. The V end was cut by 4 bases, the J end by 4 bases, with 11 bases between. There are 14 residues in the CDR3. Germline CDR1 KGHSH, CDR2 LQKENI. CDR3 protein: CASSLPSTGNTIYF. In nucleotides, the CDR3 is TGTGCCAGCTCACTACCCAGCACGGGAAACACCATATATTTT.